The rows below give T cell receptor beta chains drawn from one sample of a study of T-cell reconstitution after alpha-beta-depleted transplantation in children. TCRdb processed the PCR reads anew with MiXCR; each CDR3 protein has one entry. The sample carries some 80,000 distinct CDR3 sequences, roughly 18% recorded once. Sequencing used PBMCs, mostly from graft donor cells, obtained 360 days after TCRalphabeta/CD19-depleted stem cell transplant. These receptors were obtained from a male patient aged 2 to 9 who had a stem cell transplant for acute lymphoblastic leukemia, so the T cells may come from the graft donor. Both conserved end residues are part of each CDR3. A D gene is named only where the DNA matches it firmly. Expanded clones get a size class; other rows say once, few or many, or leave the size out.

j_call | clone_size | d_call | v_call | cdr3_nt | cdr3_aa
TRBJ2-1 | few | TRBD2 | TRBV28 | TGTGCCAGCAGTTCCCCTATAGCGGGAGTAGGAGACAATGAGCAGTTCTTC | CASSSPIAGVGDNEQFF
TRBJ2-1 | few | TRBD2 | TRBV6-6 | TGTGCCAGCAATAGACTAGCCAGGAATGAGCAGTTCTTC | CASNRLARNEQFF
TRBJ2-5 | . | . | TRBV10-3 | TGTGCCATCAGTGAGTCGAGGTGGGGAAAGACCCAGTACTTC | CAISESRWGKTQYF
TRBJ2-7 | few | . | TRBV28 | TGTGCCAGTTTGACTAGGGGGTTGTACGAGCAGTACTTC | CASLTRGLYEQYF
TRBJ2-5 | . | . | TRBV10-3 | TGTGCCATCAGTCCCCTCGGGGAGACCCAGTACTTC | CAISPLGETQYF
TRBJ2-5 | . | TRBD2 | TRBV5-1 | TGCGCCAGCAGCTCCTCTAGGACTAGCGGGCTAGGGGAGACCCAGTACTTC | CASSSSRTSGLGETQYF
TRBJ2-1 | few | . | TRBV4-1 | TGCGCCAGCAGCCAACCTCCCGGACAAGAGCAGTTCTTC | CASSQPPGQEQFF
TRBJ2-6 | . | . | TRBV5-1 | TGCGCCAGCAGCTTGCCACGGGGGGCCAACGTCCTGACTTTC | CASSLPRGANVLTF
TRBJ2-3 | . | . | TRBV12-3/TRBV12-4 | TGTGCCAGCAGTTCCCGACACGTTACGCAGTATTTT | CASSSRHVTQYF
TRBJ2-7 | . | TRBD1 | TRBV5-1 | TGCGCCAGCAGCTGGACAGGGGGGACCTACGAGCAGTACTTC | CASSWTGGTYEQYF
TRBJ2-2 | few | TRBD1 | TRBV5-1 | TGCGCCAGCAGCCTAAAGGGGACAGGGAGCGGGGAGCTGTTTTTT | CASSLKGTGSGELFF
TRBJ2-1 | few | . | TRBV11-2 | TGTGCCAGCAGCTTAGATCACTATATCAGGTTGAGTGGTGGCAATGAGCAGTTCTTC | CASSLDHYIRLSGGNEQFF
TRBJ2-2 | few | . | TRBV12-3/TRBV12-4 | TGTGCCAGCAGTTTAGTATCTTGGGGAAGAAGACACCCTGCGAACACCGGGGAGCTGTTTTTT | CASSLVSWGRRHPANTGELFF
TRBJ2-3 | few | TRBD1 | TRBV20-1 | TGCAGTGCTACAAACCTAGAGGGGGCCACAGATACGCAGTATTTT | CSATNLEGATDTQYF
TRBJ2-7 | few | TRBD2 | TRBV27 | TGTGCCAGCAGTTTGGCGGGACTAGCGGTACCTCCCTACGAGCAGTACTTC | CASSLAGLAVPPYEQYF
TRBJ2-1 | . | TRBD2 | TRBV10-3 | TGTGCCATGGGACTAGCGGGAGTAATCAATGAGCAGTTCTTC | CAMGLAGVINEQFF
TRBJ2-1 | . | . | TRBV7-6 | TGTGCCAGCAGCTTAGGCGCAGGGTTGTACAATGAGCAGTTCTTC | CASSLGAGLYNEQFF
TRBJ2-1 | . | . | TRBV7-2 | TGTGCCAGCAGCTTAGTTCCCTACAATGAGCAGTTCTTC | CASSLVPYNEQFF
TRBJ2-1 | few | TRBD2 | TRBV6-1 | TGTGCCAGCAGAAGACTAGCGGGACAATCCTACAATGAGCAGTTCTTC | CASRRLAGQSYNEQFF
TRBJ2-1 | . | . | TRBV12-3/TRBV12-4 | TGTGCCAGCAGGTCCCGGGGGCAGGGGTACAATGAGCAGTTCTTC | CASRSRGQGYNEQFF
TRBJ2-3 | . | TRBD1 | TRBV19 | TGTGCCAGTAGGCCACAGGGGTTCGGAGATACGCAGTATTTT | CASRPQGFGDTQYF
TRBJ2-7 | few | TRBD2 | TRBV28 | TGTGCCAGCAGTTTTGGGCTAGCGGGAGGCCCCTTGAGCTACGAGCAGTACTTC | CASSFGLAGGPLSYEQYF
TRBJ1-2 | few | TRBD1 | TRBV2 | TGTGCCAGCACCAAAGACAGGGTCGCTAACTATGGCTACACCTTC | CASTKDRVANYGYTF
TRBJ2-1 | few | TRBD1 | TRBV29-1 | TGCAGCGTGACAGGGGCCCGAGGAAGCTACAATGAGCAGTTCTTC | CSVTGARGSYNEQFF
TRBJ2-3 | . | . | TRBV29-1 | TGCAGCGTTGCCCTGACCGTTAGCACAGATACGCAGTATTTT | CSVALTVSTDTQYF
TRBJ2-1 | many | . | TRBV5-1 | TGCGCCAGCAGCTTGTGGGGGGCGTTTAGCTCCTACAATGAGCAGTTCTTC | CASSLWGAFSSYNEQFF
TRBJ1-1 | few | . | TRBV7-9 | TGTGCCAGCAGCCTTAATCCAGGGGCGAACACTGAAGCTTTCTTT | CASSLNPGANTEAFF
TRBJ2-3 | . | TRBD2 | TRBV20-1 | TGCAGTGCTAGAGCTATGATGACTAGCGGGAGGTCCCCAGATACGCAGTATTTT | CSARAMMTSGRSPDTQYF
TRBJ2-4 | few | TRBD1 | TRBV27 | TGTGCCAGCAGTTTTAGGTCAGGGGGCTTTGCCAAAAACATTCAGTACTTC | CASSFRSGGFAKNIQYF
TRBJ2-4 | few | TRBD2 | TRBV12-3/TRBV12-4 | TGTGCCAGCAGTCTGACTAGCGGGAGACACATTCAGTACTTC | CASSLTSGRHIQYF
TRBJ2-1 | few | TRBD2 | TRBV6-1 | TGTGCCAGCAGTAGCCCTAGCGGGAGTAACTACAATGAGCAGTTCTTC | CASSSPSGSNYNEQFF
TRBJ1-2 | . | . | TRBV7-9 | TGTGCCAGCAGCTTAGGGGGCCACCTGAGCTATGGCTACACCTTC | CASSLGGHLSYGYTF
TRBJ2-2 | . | TRBD2 | TRBV5-1 | TGCGCCAGCAGCCACGGCGGTCGACTAGCGGGAACGAACACCGGGGAGCTGTTTTTT | CASSHGGRLAGTNTGELFF
TRBJ2-3 | few | . | TRBV6-2/TRBV6-3 | TGTGCCAGCTACCCGATTACTATCTCTATAGCTGGTCCTTATAGCACAGATACGCAGTATTTT | CASYPITISIAGPYSTDTQYF
TRBJ2-1 | few | TRBD2 | TRBV5-1 | TGCGCCAGCGGGTGGACTAGCGGGTACAATGAGCAGTTCTTC | CASGWTSGYNEQFF
TRBJ1-5 | . | TRBD1 | TRBV24-1 | TGTGCCACCAGTGATGGGGGACAGGGTAATCAGCCCCAGCATTTT | CATSDGGQGNQPQHF
TRBJ2-2 | few | . | TRBV7-6 | TGTGCCAGCAGCTTAGAGTACAAACAAGTTCCCACCCTAACCGGGGAGCTGTTTTTT | CASSLEYKQVPTLTGELFF
TRBJ2-3 | . | . | TRBV28 | TGTGCCAGCAGAGGGCAGGCCACAGATACGCAGTATTTT | CASRGQATDTQYF
TRBJ2-5 | many | TRBD1 | TRBV5-1 | TGCGCCAGCAGCTCCGGGACAGCGCTAGAGACCCAGTACTTC | CASSSGTALETQYF
TRBJ2-2 | few | . | TRBV29-1 | TGCAGAGATATAATCCCCGGGGAGCTGTTTTTT | CRDIIPGELFF
TRBJ2-7 | . | . | TRBV4-2 | TGTGCCAGCGGCCCTGGGTTACCCTACGAGCAGTACTTC | CASGPGLPYEQYF
TRBJ2-1 | few | . | TRBV27 | TGTGCCAGCAGTTTTCGGGGAAATGACTACAATGAGCAGTTCTTC | CASSFRGNDYNEQFF
TRBJ2-2 | . | TRBD2 | TRBV5-1 | TGCGCCAGCAGCTTGTTAGGGACTAGCGGGGGCACCGGGGAGCTGTTTTTT | CASSLLGTSGGTGELFF